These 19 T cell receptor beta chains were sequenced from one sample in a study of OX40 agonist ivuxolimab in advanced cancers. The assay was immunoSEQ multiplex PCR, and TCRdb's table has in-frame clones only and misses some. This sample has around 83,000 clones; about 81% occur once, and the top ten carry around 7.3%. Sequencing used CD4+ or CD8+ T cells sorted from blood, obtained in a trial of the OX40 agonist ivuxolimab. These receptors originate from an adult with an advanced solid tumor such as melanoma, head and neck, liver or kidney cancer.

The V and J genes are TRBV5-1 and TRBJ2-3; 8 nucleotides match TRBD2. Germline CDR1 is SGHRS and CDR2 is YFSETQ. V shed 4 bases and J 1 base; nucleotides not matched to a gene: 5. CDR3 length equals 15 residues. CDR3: CASSGTSGGTDTQYF. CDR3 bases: TGCGCCAGCAGCGGAACTAGCGGTGGCACAGATACGCAGTATTTT.

CDR3 DNA: TGTGCCAGCAGGACAGCGCTCTATAGCAATCAGCCCCAGCATTTT. This codes for CASRTALYSNQPQHF. This chain joins TRBV6-6 and TRBJ1-5, with D maybe TRBD1 (5 bases). With 6 bases removed from V and 0 bases from J, the gap between germline ends came to 12 bases. The germline V gene has CDR1 MNHNY and CDR2 SVGAGI (reference sequence). The CDR3 runs to 15 residues.

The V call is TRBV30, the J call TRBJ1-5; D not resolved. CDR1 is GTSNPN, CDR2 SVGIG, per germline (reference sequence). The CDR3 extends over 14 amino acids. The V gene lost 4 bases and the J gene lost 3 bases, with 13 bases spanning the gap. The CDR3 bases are TGTGCCTGGAATGGTCAGGACGTCAATCAGCCCCAGCATTTT. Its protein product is CAWNGQDVNQPQHF.

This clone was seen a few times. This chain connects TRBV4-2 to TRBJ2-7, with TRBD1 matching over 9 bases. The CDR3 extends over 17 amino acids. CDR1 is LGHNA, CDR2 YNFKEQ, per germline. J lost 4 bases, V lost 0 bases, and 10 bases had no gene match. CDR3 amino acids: CASSQDSGDRGRYEQYF. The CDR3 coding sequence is TGTGCCAGCAGCCAAGATTCGGGCGACAGGGGGAGGTACGAGCAGTACTTC.

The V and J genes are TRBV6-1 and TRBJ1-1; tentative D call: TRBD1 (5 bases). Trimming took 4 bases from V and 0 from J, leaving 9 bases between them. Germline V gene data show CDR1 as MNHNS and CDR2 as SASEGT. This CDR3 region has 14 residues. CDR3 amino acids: CASSGGQMNTEAFF. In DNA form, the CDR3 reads TGTGCCAGCAGTGGCGGACAAATGAACACTGAAGCTTTCTTT.

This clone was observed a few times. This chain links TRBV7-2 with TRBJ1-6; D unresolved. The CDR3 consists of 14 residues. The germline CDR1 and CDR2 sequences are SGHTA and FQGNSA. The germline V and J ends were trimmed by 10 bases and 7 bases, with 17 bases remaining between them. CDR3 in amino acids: CATLLSLRNSPLHF. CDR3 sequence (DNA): TGTGCCACCCTGCTCAGTCTTCGGAATTCACCCCTCCACTTT.

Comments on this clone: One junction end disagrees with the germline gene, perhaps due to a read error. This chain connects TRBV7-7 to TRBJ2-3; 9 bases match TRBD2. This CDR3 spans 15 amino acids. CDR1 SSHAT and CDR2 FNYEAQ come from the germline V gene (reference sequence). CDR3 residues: CASSLAGAPTDTQYF. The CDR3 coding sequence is TGTGCTAGCAGCTTAGCGGGAGCTCCCACAGATACGCAGTATTTT. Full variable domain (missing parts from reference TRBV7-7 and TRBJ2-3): GAGVSQSPRYKVTKRGQDVTLRCDPISSHATLYWYQQALGQGPEFLTYFNYEAQPDKSGLPSDRFSAERPEGSISTLTIQRTEQRDSAMYRCASSLAGAPTDTQYFGPGTRLTVL.

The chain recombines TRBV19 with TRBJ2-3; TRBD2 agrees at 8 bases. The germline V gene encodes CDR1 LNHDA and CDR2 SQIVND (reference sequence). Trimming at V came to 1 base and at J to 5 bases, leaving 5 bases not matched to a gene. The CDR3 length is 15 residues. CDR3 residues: CASSIGAGEGDTQYF. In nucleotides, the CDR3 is TGTGCCAGTAGTATAGGAGCGGGAGAAGGAGATACGCAGTATTTT.

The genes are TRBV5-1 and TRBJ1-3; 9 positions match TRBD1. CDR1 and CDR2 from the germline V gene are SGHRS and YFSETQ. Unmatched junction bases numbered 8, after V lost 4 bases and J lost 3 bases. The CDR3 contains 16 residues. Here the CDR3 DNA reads TGCGCCAGCAGCATAAGTGGGACAGGGATTGGAAACACCATATATTTT. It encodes CASSISGTGIGNTIYF.

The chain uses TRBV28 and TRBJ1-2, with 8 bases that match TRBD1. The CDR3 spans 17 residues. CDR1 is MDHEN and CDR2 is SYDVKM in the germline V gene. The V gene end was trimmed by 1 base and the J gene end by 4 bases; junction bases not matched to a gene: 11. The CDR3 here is CASSLYAGGTGLYGYTF. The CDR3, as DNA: TGTGCCAGCAGTTTATATGCAGGCGGGACAGGCCTCTATGGCTACACCTTC.

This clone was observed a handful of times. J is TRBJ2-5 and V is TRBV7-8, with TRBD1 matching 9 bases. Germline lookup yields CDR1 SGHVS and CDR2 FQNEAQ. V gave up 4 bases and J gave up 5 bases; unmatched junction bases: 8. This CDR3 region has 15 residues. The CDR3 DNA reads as TGTGCCAGCAGCTCGGGACAGGGTTTGGGGGAGACCCAGTACTTC. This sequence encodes CASSSGQGLGETQYF.

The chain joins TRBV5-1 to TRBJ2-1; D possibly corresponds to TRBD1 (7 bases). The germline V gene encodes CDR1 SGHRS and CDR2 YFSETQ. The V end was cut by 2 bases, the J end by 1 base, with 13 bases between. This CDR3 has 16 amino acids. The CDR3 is CASSLQGTVSYNEQFF. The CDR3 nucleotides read TGCGCCAGCAGCTTACAGGGGACTGTATCCTACAATGAGCAGTTCTTC.

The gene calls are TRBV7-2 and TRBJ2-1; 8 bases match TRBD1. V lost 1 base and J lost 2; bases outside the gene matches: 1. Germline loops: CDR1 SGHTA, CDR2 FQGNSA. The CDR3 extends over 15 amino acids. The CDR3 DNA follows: TGTGCCAGCAGCTTAGTGACAGGGGCCTACAATGAGCAGTTCTTC. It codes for CASSLVTGAYNEQFF.

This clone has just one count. The CDR3 here is CASSQTSGADTQYF. The CDR3 coding sequence is TGTGCCAGCAGCCAGACTAGCGGCGCAGATACGCAGTATTTT. The chain links TRBV7-9 to TRBJ2-3, with TRBD2 identical over 9 bases. CDR3 length: 14 amino acids. V lost 5 bases and J lost 4; bases outside the gene matches: 4. Per the germline V gene, CDR1 is SEHNR and CDR2 is FQNEAQ (reference sequence).

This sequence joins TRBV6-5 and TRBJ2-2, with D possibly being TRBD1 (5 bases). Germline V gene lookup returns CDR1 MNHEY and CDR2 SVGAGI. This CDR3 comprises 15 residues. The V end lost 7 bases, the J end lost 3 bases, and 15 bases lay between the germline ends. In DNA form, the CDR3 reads TGTGCCAGCACCTCGCTCAGGGCGGACACCGGGGAGCTGTTTTTT. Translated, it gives CASTSLRADTGELFF.

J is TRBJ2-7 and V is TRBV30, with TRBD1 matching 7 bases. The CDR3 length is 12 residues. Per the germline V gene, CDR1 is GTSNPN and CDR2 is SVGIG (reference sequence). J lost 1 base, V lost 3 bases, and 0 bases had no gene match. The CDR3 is CAWRQGSYEQYF. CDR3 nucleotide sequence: TGTGCCTGGAGACAGGGGTCCTACGAGCAGTACTTC.

The CDR3 is CASSQDERAYEQYF. The CDR3 DNA sequence: TGCGCCAGCAGCCAAGATGAAAGGGCCTACGAGCAGTACTTC. The rearrangement joins TRBV4-1 to TRBJ2-7; D is uncertain. Deletions cut 0 bases from V and 2 bases from J, with 8 bases between. Germline V gene data show CDR1 as MGHRA and CDR2 as YSYEKL. This CDR3 spans 14 amino acids.

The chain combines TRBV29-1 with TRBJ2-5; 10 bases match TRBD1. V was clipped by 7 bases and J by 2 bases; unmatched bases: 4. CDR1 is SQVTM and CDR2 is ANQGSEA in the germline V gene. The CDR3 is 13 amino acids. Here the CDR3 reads CSAGTGAQETQYF. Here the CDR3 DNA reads TGCAGCGCCGGGACAGGGGCACAAGAGACCCAGTACTTC. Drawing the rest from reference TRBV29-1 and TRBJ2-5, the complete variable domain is SAVISQKPSRDICQRGTSLTIQCQVDSQVTMMFWYRQQPGQSLTLIATANQGSEATYESGFVIDKFPISRPNLTFSTLTVSNMSPEDSSIYLCSAGTGAQETQYFGPGTRLLVL.

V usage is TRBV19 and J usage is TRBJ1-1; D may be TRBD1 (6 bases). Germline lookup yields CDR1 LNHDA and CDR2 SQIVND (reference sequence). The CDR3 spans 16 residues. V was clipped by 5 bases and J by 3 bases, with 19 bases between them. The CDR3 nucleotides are TGTGCCAGTAGTGTGACAGGCCCGTATATAGACACTGAAGCTTTCTTT. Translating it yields CASSVTGPYIDTEAFF. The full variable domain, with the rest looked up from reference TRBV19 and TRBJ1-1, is DGGITQSPKYLFRKEGQNVTLSCEQNLNHDAMYWYRQDPGQGLRLIYYSQIVNDFQKGDIAEGYSVSREKKESFPLTVTSAQKNPTAFYLCASSVTGPYIDTEAFFGQGTRLTVV.